A selection of T cell receptor beta chains follows, all from one sample in a study of PD-L1 blockade in urothelial cancer. Profiling relied on immunoSEQ multiplex PCR, and the TCRdb table lists in-frame clones only, not all of them. The top ten hold more than 13% of the sample, which has about 79,000 clones, approximately 84% seen once. The specimen was PBMCs, collected around atezolizumab (anti-PD-L1) treatment. The receptors were sampled from a man between 60 and 75 years old with urothelial cancer. The CDR3 runs from the conserved cysteine through the conserved F or W. The order of the fields is D gene, clone size, V gene, J gene, CDR3 DNA, CDR3 protein. A D gene is named only where the DNA matches it firmly. Clone size is given for some rows only: seen once, a few or many times, or a class if the clone is expanded.

>TRBD2|NA|TRBV7-3|TRBJ2-5
TGTGCCAGCAGCCCAACGGGTAGCGGGGGACCCCAGTACTTC
CASSPTGSGGPQYF
>TRBD2|NA|TRBV7-2|TRBJ2-7
TGTGCCAGCAGCCGGGGCGGGGGTACTAGCTCCTACGAGCAGTACTTC
CASSRGGGTSSYEQYF
>TRBD1|NA|TRBV6-5|TRBJ1-5
TGTGCCAGCAGTTTATCACAGGGGGCCGGGCAGCCCCAGCATTTT
CASSLSQGAGQPQHF
>NA|NA|TRBV4-2|TRBJ2-3
TGTGCCAGCAGCCACCTACAGGGTCAGAGACAAGATACGCAGTATTTT
CASSHLQGQRQDTQYF
>NA|NA|TRBV6-4|TRBJ2-1
TGTGCCAGCAGTGACTGGACAGCCGGTGTGCAGTTCTTC
CASSDWTAGVQFF
>NA|NA|TRBV11-1|TRBJ2-1
TGTGCCAGCAGCTCGGGGTATGAGCAGTTCTTC
CASSSGYEQFF
>NA|NA|TRBV14|TRBJ1-1
TGTGCCAGCAGCCACAAAGGGGCCCCCACTGAAGCTTTCTTT
CASSHKGAPTEAFF
>TRBD2|NA|TRBV14|TRBJ2-1
TGTGCCAGCAGCCCGACTAGCGGGCGCCCCTACAATGAGCAGTTCTTC
CASSPTSGRPYNEQFF
>NA|NA|TRBV27|TRBJ2-3
TGTGCCAGCAGTTTAAGGGCCCCCGGGGTTGATACGCAGTATTTT
CASSLRAPGVDTQYF
>TRBD2|NA|TRBV10-3|TRBJ2-3
TGTGCCATCAGTGTATCAGCGGGGGGCTCAGATACGCAGTATTTT
CAISVSAGGSDTQYF
>NA|NA|TRBV27|TRBJ2-3
TGTGCCAGCAGTTTAGGAGCGTTAGGAAGCACAGATACGCAGTATTTT
CASSLGALGSTDTQYF
>TRBD1|NA|TRBV7-2|TRBJ2-5
TGTGCCAGCTCAGGGGGCGCCGGATCCCAGTACTTC
CASSGGAGSQYF
>NA|once|TRBV30|TRBJ2-1
TGTGCCTGGTGCCCACTGATCCCAGGGGAGCAGTTCTTC
CAWCPLIPGEQFF
>TRBD1|NA|TRBV28|TRBJ2-1
TGTGCCAGCAGTTTATCGAAGAGATCATCGGACAGGACCAATGAGCAGTTCTTC
CASSLSKRSSDRTNEQFF
>NA|NA|TRBV5-4|TRBJ2-7
TGTGCCAGCAGCTATCGGACAGCATCCTACGAGCAGTACTTC
CASSYRTASYEQYF
>TRBD1|NA|TRBV6-1|TRBJ1-1
TGTGCCAGCAGCTCTCAGACAGGGGAAAGAACTGAAGCTTTCTTT
CASSSQTGERTEAFF
>NA|once|TRBV5-4|TRBJ2-3
TGTGCCAGCACCCCCGCGCCTAGCACAGATACGCAGTATTTT
CASTPAPSTDTQYF
>TRBD2|NA|TRBV27|TRBJ2-5
TGTGCCAGCAGTTTGATGCGGGGGGAGACCCAGTACTTC
CASSLMRGETQYF
>TRBD1|NA|TRBV5-1|TRBJ2-1
TGCGCCAGCAGCTTGGGGCAGGGGGCCCGGAGCTCCTACAATGAGCAGTTCTTC
CASSLGQGARSSYNEQFF